This T cell receptor (beta chain) was identified in a study of technical replicates of blood from a handful of donors. Profiling relied on immunoSEQ multiplex PCR, and the TCRdb table lists in-frame clones only, not all of them. The sample holds 65,000 to 95,000 clones, 95% to 98% seen once. Deletions cut 0 bases from V and 2 bases from J, with 6 bases between. Germline V gives CDR1 SGHRS, CDR2 YFSETQ. There are 13 residues in the CDR3. The chain couples TRBV5-1 to TRBJ2-7; D gene unclear. This clonotype was sampled from a human donor in good health. The sequenced material came from T cells isolated from PBMCs. The CDR3 DNA sequence: TGCGCCAGCAGCTTGGGCAGGCCCTACGAGCAGTACTTC. Translated, it gives CASSLGRPYEQYF. The full variable domain, rest sourced from reference TRBV5-1 and TRBJ2-7, is KAGVTQTPRYLIKTRGQQVTLSCSPISGHRSVSWYQQTPGQGLQFLFEYFSETQRNKGNFPGRFSGRQFSNSRSEMNVSTLELGDSALYLCASSLGRPYEQYFGPGTRLTVT.